This TCR beta chain was recorded in a study of T cells expressing NK-cell markers (dated by TCRdb to 2020 to 2021). The study in broad terms: Three sorted T-cell subsets (CD3+CD56+NKG2C+, CD3+CD56+NKG2C- and CD3+CD56-NKG2C+) from several donors had their TCR beta-chain repertoires profiled. Among the eight sequenced donors, seven were HCMV-seropositive and one was HCMV-seronegative. The eight sequenced donors were randomly selected healthy volunteers, three men and five women. Sequencing of the libraries produced 2 x 150 bp reads on Illumina HiSeq 2000/2500, MiSeq or NextSeq.

TCRdb shows the sequencer as Illumina HiSeq 2000. 5'RACE template switching, by which a universal primer site and unique molecular identifiers were added, was used to make TCR beta cDNA libraries. Synthesis of cDNA was primed from the TCR beta constant segment and was followed by two consecutive PCR amplification steps. The paper's data handling went like this. MIGEC was used to demultiplex reads and group the reads by UMI, and MiTCR was used to assemble and quantify clonotypes. Only TCR cDNA sequences supported by at least two reads were kept to exclude erroneous sequences. Downstream repertoire analysis used the tcR package, and clonotypes were matched across fractions by CDR3 nucleotide sequence plus V segment. VDJmatch was used to annotate antigen specificity against VDJdb, with one amino acid substitution allowed in CDR3. TCRdb reprocessed the reads and assigns one entry to each CDR3 protein sequence, leaving out DNA. In this record, the V and J calls reflect TCRdb's handling and not the investigators' own analysis. The sample's table lists a count of 160,000 or so distinct CDR3 sequences. Clones ranked in the top ten supply approximately 17% of the sample.

HCMV serostatus was determined by detecting HCMV-specific IgG in serum with a commercial ELISA kit. Peripheral blood mononuclear cells were isolated from blood by Ficoll density gradient centrifugation. With respect to this clonotype: The clone's antigen remains unknown.

The germline V gene (reference sequence) supplies CDR1 GTSNPN and CDR2 SVGIG. The CDR3 has 13 amino acids, counting the end cysteine and phenylalanine. The coding DNA is unavailable. What the work shows at the level of the full study, not this receptor alone: In over five donors, the dominant CD3+CD56+NKG2C+ clonotypes were among the top 10 CD8+ clonotypes and accounted for about 1.0-7.5% of CD8+ T cells. Those dominant clonotypes were again the most abundant among CD3+CD56-NKG2C+ cells in several donors, at roughly 28.3-65%. It remained unclear whether the expanded NKG2C-expressing T cell clones were specific for HCMV antigens.

The rearranged segments are TRBV30 and TRBJ2-4. Material: blood T cells: a sorted CD56 or NKG2C T cell subset, CD4+ or CD8+ T cells, or bulk PBMC T cells (not recorded which). This TCR was sampled from a woman aged 18-70 years in good health. The CDR3 protein is CAWSRTVENIQYF. The CDR3 plus the reference TRBV30 and TRBJ2-4 genes for the other parts give the full variable domain: SQTIHQWPATLVQPVGSPLSLECTVEGTSNPNLYWYRQAAGRGLQLLFYSVGIGQISSEVPQNLSASRPQDRQFILSSKKLLLSDSGFYLCAWSRTVENIQYFGAGTRLSVL.